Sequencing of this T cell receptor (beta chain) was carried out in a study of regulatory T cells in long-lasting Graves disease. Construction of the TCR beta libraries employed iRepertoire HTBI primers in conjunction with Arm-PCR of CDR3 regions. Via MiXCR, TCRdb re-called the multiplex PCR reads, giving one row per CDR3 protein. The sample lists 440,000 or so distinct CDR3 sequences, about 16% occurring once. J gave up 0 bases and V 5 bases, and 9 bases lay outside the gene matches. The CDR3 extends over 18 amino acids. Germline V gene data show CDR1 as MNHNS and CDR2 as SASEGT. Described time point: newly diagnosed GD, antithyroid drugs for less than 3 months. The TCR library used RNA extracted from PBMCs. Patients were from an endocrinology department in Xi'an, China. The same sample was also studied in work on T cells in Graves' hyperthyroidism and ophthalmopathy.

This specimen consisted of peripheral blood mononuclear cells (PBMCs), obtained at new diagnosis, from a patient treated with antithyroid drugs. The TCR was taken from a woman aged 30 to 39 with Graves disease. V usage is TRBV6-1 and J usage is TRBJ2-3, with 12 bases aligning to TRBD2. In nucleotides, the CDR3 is TGTGCCAGCAGTCCAGTCCTAGCGGGAGGGGTTAGCACAGATACGCAGTATTTT. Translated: CASSPVLAGGVSTDTQYF.